This T cell receptor beta chain was found in a study of cytomegalovirus exposure and HLA in healthy donors. Generated by immunoSEQ multiplex PCR, the TCRdb table keeps only in-frame clones and is missing some. The table includes fewer than 200,000 clones, around nine tenths detected once. The germline gives CDR1 SNHLY, CDR2 FYNNEI. The CDR3 sequence is 14 residues long. Trimming cost V 7 bases and J 5 bases; bases outside gene matches: 5. Study findings and constraints: The majority of TCR sequences were rare, yet some public TCRs appeared in many donors.

As regards this clone: Its target is unknown.

The specimen sequenced was PBMCs. This sequence was found in a woman aged 25-40 years in good health and CMV-seronegative. The chain combines TRBV2 with TRBJ2-2; TRBD1 aligns across 9 bases. CDR3 DNA: TGTGCCAGCATGACAGGGGGTAAAACCGGGGAGCTGTTTTTT. This sequence encodes CASMTGGKTGELFF.